The clone carrying this T cell receptor beta chain was recorded at least ten times. Its cognate antigen is unknown. The record originates from a study of T-cell reconstitution after alpha-beta-depleted transplantation in children. Using unique molecular identifiers, the investigators prepared the TCRbeta library. TCRdb passed the PCR reads through MiXCR, listing each CDR3 protein once. Here the sample spans 98,000 or so distinct CDR3 sequences, 5.5% to 6.5% being singletons. General study points: Recipient T cells and thymic progenitors that survived were the source of the high TCRbeta diversity seen at day 60 in some patients. Hyperexpanded clones declined; after one year, newly produced T cells mostly supplied diversity.

This TCR was recovered from a male patient aged 2 to 9 who had a stem cell transplant for acute lymphoblastic leukemia, so the T cells may come from the graft donor. Sequenced material: PBMCs, mostly from graft donor cells, taken 360 days after TCRalphabeta/CD19-depleted stem cell transplant.

The CDR3 loop reads CSVEDSSSYEQYF. CDR3 DNA: TGCAGCGTTGAAGATAGCAGTTCCTACGAGCAGTACTTC. This chain joins TRBV29-1 and TRBJ2-7; D gene ambiguous. Trimming shortened V by 0 bases and J by 1 base, and 7 bases separated the two germline ends. CDR3 length: 13 residues. The germline CDR1 and CDR2 sequences are SQVTM and ANQGSEA.